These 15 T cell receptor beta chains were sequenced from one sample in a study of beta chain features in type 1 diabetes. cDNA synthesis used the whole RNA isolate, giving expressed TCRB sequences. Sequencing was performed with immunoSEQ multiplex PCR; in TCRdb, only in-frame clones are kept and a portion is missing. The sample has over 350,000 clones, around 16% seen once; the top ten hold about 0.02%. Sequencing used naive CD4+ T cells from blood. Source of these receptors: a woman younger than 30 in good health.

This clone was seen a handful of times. In DNA form, the CDR3 reads TGTGCTAGTGGTTTGGCCAGGGACAGTCGCCAGTACTTC. Translation gives CASGLARDSRQYF. This chain connects TRBV12-5 to TRBJ2-4, with TRBD1 matching 7 bases. Germline-derived CDR1 and CDR2 are LGHNT and FRNRAP. With V trimmed by 1 base and J by 13 bases, 7 bases remained unmatched. The CDR3 has 13 amino acids. Full variable domain (rest looked up from reference TRBV12-5 and TRBJ2-4): DARVTQTPRHKVTEMGQEVTMRCQPILGHNTVFWYRQTMMQGLELLAYFRNRAPLDDSGMPKDRFSAEMPDATLATLKIQPSEPRDSAVYFCASGLARDSRQYFGAGTRLSVL.

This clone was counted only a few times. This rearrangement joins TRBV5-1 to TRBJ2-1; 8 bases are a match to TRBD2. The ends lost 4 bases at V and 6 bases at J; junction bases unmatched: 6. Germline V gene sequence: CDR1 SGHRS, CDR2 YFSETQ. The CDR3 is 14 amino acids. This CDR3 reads CASSTIGTSNEQFF. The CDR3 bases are TGCGCCAGCAGCACCATTGGGACTAGCAATGAGCAGTTCTTC.

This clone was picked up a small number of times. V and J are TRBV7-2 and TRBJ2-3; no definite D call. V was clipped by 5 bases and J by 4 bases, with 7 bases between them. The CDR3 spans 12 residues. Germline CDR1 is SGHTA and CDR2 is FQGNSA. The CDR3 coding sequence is TGTGCCAGCAGCCCCCGTTCAGATACGCAGTATTTT. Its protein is CASSPRSDTQYF.

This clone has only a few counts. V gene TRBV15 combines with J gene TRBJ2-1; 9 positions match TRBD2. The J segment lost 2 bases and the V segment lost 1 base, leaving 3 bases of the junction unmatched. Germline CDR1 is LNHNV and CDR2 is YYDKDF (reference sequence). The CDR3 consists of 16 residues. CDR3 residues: CATSRASGGPYNEQFF. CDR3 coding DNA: TGTGCCACCAGCAGAGCCAGCGGGGGGCCCTACAATGAGCAGTTCTTC. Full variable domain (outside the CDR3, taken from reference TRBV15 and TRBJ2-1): DAMVIQNPRYQVTQFGKPVTLSCSQTLNHNVMYWYQQKSSQAPKLLFHYYDKDFNNEADTPDNFQSRRPNTSFCFLDIRSPGLGDTAMYLCATSRASGGPYNEQFFGPGTRLTVL.

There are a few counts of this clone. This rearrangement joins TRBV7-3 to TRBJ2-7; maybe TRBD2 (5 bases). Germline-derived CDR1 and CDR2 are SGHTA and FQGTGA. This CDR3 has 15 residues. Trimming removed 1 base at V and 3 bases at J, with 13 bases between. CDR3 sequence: CASSLNPGIGYEQYF. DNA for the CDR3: TGTGCCAGCAGCTTAAACCCGGGGATCGGCTACGAGCAGTACTTC.

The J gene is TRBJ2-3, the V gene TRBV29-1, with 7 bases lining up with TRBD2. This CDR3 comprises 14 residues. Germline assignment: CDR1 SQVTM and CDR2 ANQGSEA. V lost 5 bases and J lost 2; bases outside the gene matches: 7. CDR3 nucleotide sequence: TGCAGCGTTAGCGGGACTCCAGCCACAGATACGCAGTATTTT. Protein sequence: CSVSGTPATDTQYF.

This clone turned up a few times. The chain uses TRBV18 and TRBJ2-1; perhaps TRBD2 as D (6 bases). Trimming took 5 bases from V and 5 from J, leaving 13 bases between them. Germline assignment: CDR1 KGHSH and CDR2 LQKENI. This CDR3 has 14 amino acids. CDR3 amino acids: CASSMRDLDNEQFF. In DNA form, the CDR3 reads TGTGCCAGCTCAATGCGGGATTTGGACAATGAGCAGTTCTTC.

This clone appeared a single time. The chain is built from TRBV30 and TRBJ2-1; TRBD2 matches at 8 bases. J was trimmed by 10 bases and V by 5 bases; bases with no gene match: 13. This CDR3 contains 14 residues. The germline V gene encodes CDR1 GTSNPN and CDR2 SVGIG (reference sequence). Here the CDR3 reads CAWSAGAPGEEQFF. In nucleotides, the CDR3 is TGTGCCTGGTCAGCGGGGGCCCCAGGGGAGGAGCAGTTCTTC.

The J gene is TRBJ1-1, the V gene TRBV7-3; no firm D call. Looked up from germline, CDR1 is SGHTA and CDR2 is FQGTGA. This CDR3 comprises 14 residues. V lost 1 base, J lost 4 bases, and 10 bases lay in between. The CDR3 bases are TGTGCCAGCAGCTTAAGCGGAACGGCCACTGAAGCTTTCTTT. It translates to CASSLSGTATEAFF.

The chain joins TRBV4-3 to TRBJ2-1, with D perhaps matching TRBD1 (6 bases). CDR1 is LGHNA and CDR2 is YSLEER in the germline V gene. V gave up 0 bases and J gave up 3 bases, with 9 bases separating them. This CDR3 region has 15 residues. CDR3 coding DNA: TGCGCCAGCAGCCAAGAGGGACAATACTACAATGAGCAGTTCTTC. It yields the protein CASSQEGQYYNEQFF.

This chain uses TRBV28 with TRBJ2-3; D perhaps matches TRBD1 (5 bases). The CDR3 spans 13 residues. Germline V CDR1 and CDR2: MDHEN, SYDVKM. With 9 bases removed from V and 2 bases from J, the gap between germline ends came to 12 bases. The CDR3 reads CASDRQITDTQYF. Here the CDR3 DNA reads TGTGCCAGTGATAGACAGATCACAGATACGCAGTATTTT.

CDR3 region: CASSLGAGTSYEQYF. CDR3 nucleotides: TGCGCCAGCAGCTTGGGAGCGGGGACCTCCTACGAGCAGTACTTC. V is TRBV5-1 and J is TRBJ2-7; 7 bases line up with TRBD2. Germline V gene lookup returns CDR1 SGHRS and CDR2 YFSETQ. Losses at the gene ends were 0 bases for V and 0 bases for J; bases not matched to a gene: 3. The CDR3 contains 15 residues. The entire variable domain, with the rest obtained from reference TRBV5-1 and TRBJ2-7, is as follows: KAGVTQTPRYLIKTRGQQVTLSCSPISGHRSVSWYQQTPGQGLQFLFEYFSETQRNKGNFPGRFSGRQFSNSRSEMNVSTLELGDSALYLCASSLGAGTSYEQYFGPGTRLTVT.

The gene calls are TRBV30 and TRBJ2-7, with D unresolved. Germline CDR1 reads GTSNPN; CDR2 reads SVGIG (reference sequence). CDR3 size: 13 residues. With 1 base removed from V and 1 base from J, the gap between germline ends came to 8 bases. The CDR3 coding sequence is TGTGCCTGGAGTGAGCAAGTATCCTACGAGCAGTACTTC. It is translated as CAWSEQVSYEQYF.

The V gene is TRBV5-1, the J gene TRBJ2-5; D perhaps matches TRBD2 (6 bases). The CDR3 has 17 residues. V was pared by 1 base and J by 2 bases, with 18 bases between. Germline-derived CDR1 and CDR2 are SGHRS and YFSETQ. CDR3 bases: TGCGCCAGCAGCTTGTGGACAAAGGCGGGGTTTCAAGAGACCCAGTACTTC. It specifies CASSLWTKAGFQETQYF.

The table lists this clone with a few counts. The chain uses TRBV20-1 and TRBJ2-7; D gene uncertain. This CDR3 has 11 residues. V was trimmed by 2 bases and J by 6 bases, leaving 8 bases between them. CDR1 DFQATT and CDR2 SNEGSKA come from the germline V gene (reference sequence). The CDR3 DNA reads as TGCAGTGCTAGAACCAGTGTCGAGCAGTACTTC. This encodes CSARTSVEQYF.